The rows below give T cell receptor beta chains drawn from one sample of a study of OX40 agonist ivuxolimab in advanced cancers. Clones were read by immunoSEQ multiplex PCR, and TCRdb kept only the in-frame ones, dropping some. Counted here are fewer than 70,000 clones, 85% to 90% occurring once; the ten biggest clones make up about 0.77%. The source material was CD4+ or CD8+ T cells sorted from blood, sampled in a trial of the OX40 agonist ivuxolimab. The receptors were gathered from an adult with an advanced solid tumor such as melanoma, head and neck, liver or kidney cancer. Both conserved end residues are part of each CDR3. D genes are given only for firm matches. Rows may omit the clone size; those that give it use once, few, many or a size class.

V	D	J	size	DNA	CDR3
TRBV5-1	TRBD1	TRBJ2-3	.	TGCGCCAGCAGCTCGGGCAGGGGGCAGGCAGATACGCAGTATTTT	CASSSGRGQADTQYF
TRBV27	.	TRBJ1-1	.	TGTGCCAGCAGTCTAGGGGGAAGGGCCACTGAAGCTTTCTTT	CASSLGGRATEAFF
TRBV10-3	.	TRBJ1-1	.	TGTGCCATCAGTGACAGGGAAAACACTGAAGCTTTCTTT	CAISDRENTEAFF
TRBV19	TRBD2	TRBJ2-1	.	TGTGCCAGTAGTAGTACTAGCGGTACCTACAATGAGCAGTTCTTC	CASSSTSGTYNEQFF
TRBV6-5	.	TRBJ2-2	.	TGTGCCAGCAGTTCACAGGGTTCGAACACCGGGGAGCTGTTTTTT	CASSSQGSNTGELFF
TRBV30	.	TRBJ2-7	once	TGTGCCTGGAGCAACGTGTTTGGCCGGGGCGCTTTCTACGAGCAGTACTTC	CAWSNVFGRGAFYEQYF
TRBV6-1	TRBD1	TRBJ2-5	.	TGTGCCAGCAGTGAAGCCAACAGGGGGCGAGGAGAGACCCAGTACTTC	CASSEANRGRGETQYF
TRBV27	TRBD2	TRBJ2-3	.	TGTGCCAGCAGTTTATGGGGTTGGGCGGGAGGAGGGACAGATACGCAGTATTTT	CASSLWGWAGGGTDTQYF
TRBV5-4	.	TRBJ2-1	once	TGTGCCAGCAGCTCGACTGGATCCTCCTACAATGAGCAGTTCTTC	CASSSTGSSYNEQFF
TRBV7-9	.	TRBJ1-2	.	TGTGCCAGCAGCAACAGGGTTCCGGGATATGGCTACACCTTC	CASSNRVPGYGYTF